At least ten counts were recorded for the clone carrying this TCR beta chain. Its antigen remains unknown. The data are from a study of response to subunit inactivated influenza vaccine. MiXCR was run by TCRdb on the RT-PCR reads, yielding one entry per CDR3 protein. The profile shows over 150,000 distinct CDR3 sequences, around 10% of them singletons. The ends were cut back, 1 base at V and 2 bases at J, with 13 bases in the middle. CDR1 is LGHNA, CDR2 YSLEER, per germline. The CDR3 has 16 amino acids. Regarding the study as a whole: The authors suggested that every seasonal influenza vaccination recruits few new T cells.

The chain uses TRBV4-3 and TRBJ2-3; maybe TRBD1 (5 bases). This clonotype was sampled from a man between 50 and 70 years old who received an inactivated influenza vaccine. Sequencing used CD8+ T cells sorted from PBMCs, obtained roughly 24 months after vaccination. CDR3 coding DNA: TGCGCCAGCAGCCAAGGTTTTGGCAGGGTCACAGATACGCAGTATTTT. Translation gives CASSQGFGRVTDTQYF.